The 30 T cell receptor beta chains below were found in one sample sequenced in a study of T cells after yellow fever vaccination. TCRdb re-called the 5' RACE reads with MiXCR, one entry per CDR3 protein. The sample includes about 300,000 distinct CDR3 sequences, around 6.8% of them seen just once. Sequenced here: PBMCs, sampled about 49 days after the first yellow fever vaccination. The receptors originated from a man aged 18-30 years who received the YFV17D yellow fever vaccine.

This clonotype was seen at least ten times. The V and J genes are TRBV7-9 and TRBJ2-5; the D is unclear. This CDR3 has 10 amino acids. V lost 6 bases to trimming and J lost 4 bases, with 3 bases between them. Germline-derived CDR1 and CDR2 are SEHNR and FQNEAQ (reference sequence). The CDR3 reads CASSGETQYF. The CDR3 DNA sequence: TGTGCCAGCAGTGGAGAGACCCAGTACTTC.

The sample holds many counts of this clonotype. This sequence joins TRBV7-2 and TRBJ2-5; D unresolved. CDR3 size: 13 residues. Trimming removed 0 bases from V and 4 bases from J, with 6 bases in between. Germline V gene sequence: CDR1 SGHTA, CDR2 FQGNSA. DNA for the CDR3: TGTGCCAGCAGCTTAGCCAAACGAGAGACCCAGTACTTC. Translation: CASSLAKRETQYF.

This clonotype was counted only a few times. This chain uses TRBV29-1 with TRBJ2-5; D is ambiguous. Germline values: CDR1 SQVTM, CDR2 ANQGSEA. The CDR3 is made up of 13 amino acids. The V gene lost 6 bases and the J gene lost 5 bases, with 16 bases spanning the gap. CDR3 bases: TGCAGCGTCCCCGTGGGGATTTACGAGACCCAGTACTTC. It specifies CSVPVGIYETQYF.

This clonotype turned up a few times. This chain connects TRBV28 to TRBJ2-1; D is ambiguous. V lost 8 bases and J lost 2, with 16 bases in between. Germline CDR1 MDHEN, CDR2 SYDVKM. The CDR3 spans 15 residues. CDR3 amino acids: CASLPGSYTYNEQFF. The CDR3 DNA reads TGTGCCAGCCTCCCGGGCAGCTATACCTACAATGAGCAGTTCTTC.

J is TRBJ1-2 and V is TRBV7-6; D possibly corresponds to TRBD1 (6 bases). CDR1 is SGHVS and CDR2 is FNYEAQ in the germline V gene. Trimming shortened V by 3 bases and J by 6 bases, and 14 bases separated the two germline ends. The CDR3 consists of 14 residues. In DNA form, the CDR3 reads TGTGCCAGCAGCTTCAGAAAAGGGGGGGATGGCTACACCTTC. Residues: CASSFRKGGDGYTF.

This clonotype was picked up a small number of times. This chain joins TRBV4-1 and TRBJ2-1; TRBD1 is a possible D gene (5 bases). Per germline, CDR1 MGHRA and CDR2 YSYEKL. The CDR3 is 14 residues long. Trimming shortened V by 6 bases and J by 6 bases, and 15 bases separated the two germline ends. The CDR3 DNA reads as TGCGCCAGCAGAGACAGACCAGTTCTCAATGAGCAGTTCTTC. It translates to CASRDRPVLNEQFF.

Many counts were recorded for this clonotype. The CDR3 sequence: CASSYPSSEQFF. DNA for the CDR3: TGTGCCAGCAGTTACCCTTCAAGTGAGCAGTTCTTC. The rearrangement uses TRBV6-5 and TRBJ2-1; D is uncertain. Per the germline V gene, CDR1 is MNHEY and CDR2 is SVGAGI. This CDR3 is built from 12 residues. Trimming stripped 2 bases from V and 9 bases from J, with 8 bases between.

This clonotype came up many times. This chain joins TRBV5-6 and TRBJ1-2, with 9 bases identical to TRBD1. V trimming: 3 bases; J trimming: 7 bases; junction bases outside the gene matches: 10. This CDR3 has 15 amino acids. Germline-derived CDR1 and CDR2 are SGHDT and YYEEEE. The CDR3 region is CASSWGTGFGLGYTF. The CDR3 DNA reads TGTGCCAGCAGCTGGGGGACAGGGTTTGGTCTTGGCTACACCTTC.

V usage is TRBV6-2 or TRBV6-3 and J usage is TRBJ2-7; possibly TRBD1 for D (6 bases). CDR3 length: 18 amino acids. With 2 bases removed from V and 0 bases from J, the gap between germline ends came to 20 bases. From germline, CDR1 is MNHEY and CDR2 SVGEGT. CDR3 protein: CASSYATQDRLSSYEQYF. The CDR3 DNA reads as TGTGCCAGCAGTTACGCCACTCAGGACAGACTGAGCTCCTACGAGCAGTACTTC.

This clonotype was counted a single time. This sequence joins TRBV12-3 or TRBV12-4 and TRBJ2-5; D gene unclear. This CDR3 region has 13 residues. Trimming took 1 base from V and 5 from J, leaving 8 bases between them. The CDR3 nucleotides are TGTGCCAGCAGTTTAGGTCCATGGGAGACCCAGTACTTC. Its protein product is CASSLGPWETQYF.

This clonotype turned up a few times. V is TRBV4-3 and J is TRBJ2-1; 11 bases agree with TRBD2. The CDR3 sequence is 16 residues long. CDR1 is LGHNA, CDR2 YSLEER, per germline. V lost 0 bases, J lost 3 bases, and 1 base stayed unmatched. The CDR3 loop is CASSQDTSGGYNEQFF. The CDR3 DNA is TGCGCCAGCAGCCAAGATACTAGCGGGGGCTACAATGAGCAGTTCTTC.

This clonotype was seen only a few times. This chain links TRBV9 with TRBJ2-2; 8 bases fit TRBD2. The length of the CDR3 is 16 residues. J was trimmed by 5 bases and V by 4 bases; bases with no gene match: 10. Germline V CDR1 and CDR2: SGDLS, YYNGEE. The CDR3 reads CASSYSRGGNTGELFF. For the CDR3, the DNA is TGTGCCAGCAGCTACAGTCGGGGGGGAAATACCGGGGAGCTGTTTTTT.

The genes are TRBV20-1 and TRBJ2-1; D possibly uses TRBD1 or TRBD2 (7 bases each). Per germline, CDR1 DFQATT and CDR2 SNEGSKA (reference sequence). The V end lost 6 bases, the J end lost 4 bases, and 13 bases lay between the germline ends. The CDR3 is made up of 13 amino acids. In DNA form, the CDR3 reads TGCAGTGCCCAGGGGGGGAATTACAATGAGCAGTTCTTC. It encodes CSAQGGNYNEQFF.

The chain combines TRBV6-6 with TRBJ2-7; the D is unclear. The V and J ends lost 5 bases and 5 bases respectively, with 13 bases between them. The CDR3 length is 13 residues. CDR1 and CDR2 (germline): MNHNY, SVGAGI (reference sequence). The CDR3 bases are TGTGCCAGCAGTCCACACCCTGGGGACGAGCAGTACGTC. This encodes CASSPHPGDEQYV.

The CDR3 coding sequence is TGTGCCACCTACTCCGGAGGCCCTAAAACAGATACGCAGTATTTT. As protein: CATYSGGPKTDTQYF. The V gene is TRBV27, the J gene TRBJ2-3, with D possibly TRBD2 on 5 matching bases. Germline CDR1 is MNHEY and CDR2 is SMNVEV (reference sequence). CDR3 size: 15 residues. V lost 10 bases to trimming and J lost 3 bases, with 20 bases between them.

This clonotype was seen many times. The chain joins TRBV7-9 to TRBJ1-1; no clear D gene. The CDR3 is 14 residues long. The V end lost 3 bases, the J end lost 1 base, and 9 bases lay between the germline ends. Germline V CDR1 and CDR2: SEHNR, FQNEAQ (reference sequence). The CDR3 DNA reads as TGTGCCAGCAGCTTCCCCACCTCGAACACTGAAGCTTTCTTT. Protein: CASSFPTSNTEAFF.

This clonotype was counted at least ten times. The chain couples TRBV25-1 to TRBJ1-6; D not certain. The CDR3 sequence is 16 residues long. CDR1 is MGHDK and CDR2 is SYGVNS in the germline V gene. The ends were cut back, 4 bases at V and 1 base at J, with 11 bases in the middle. The CDR3 reads CASSGAGMSYNSPLHF. In DNA form, the CDR3 reads TGTGCCAGCAGTGGTGCGGGAATGTCCTATAATTCACCCCTCCACTTT.

This clonotype was counted only a few times. The V gene is TRBV7-2, the J gene TRBJ2-1; 10 bases match TRBD2. CDR1 and CDR2 from the germline V gene are SGHTA and FQGNSA. The J segment lost 5 bases and the V segment lost 4 bases, leaving 11 bases of the junction unmatched. This CDR3 region has 17 residues. CDR3 loop: CASSSRYPSGGHNEQFF. The CDR3 bases are TGTGCCAGCAGCTCTCGTTACCCTAGCGGGGGTCACAATGAGCAGTTCTTC. The full variable domain, in which reference TRBV7-2 and TRBJ2-1 provide the parts outside the CDR3, is GAGVSQSPSNKVTEKGKDVELRCDPISGHTALYWYRQSLGQGLEFLIYFQGNSAPDKSGLPSDRFSAERTGGSVSTLTIQRTQQEDSAVYLCASSSRYPSGGHNEQFFGPGTRLTVL.

This clonotype was counted a few times. The chain uses TRBV6-2 or TRBV6-3 and TRBJ1-2; no clear D. Trimming cost V 5 bases and J 9 bases, with 13 bases left between them. Germline V gene data show CDR1 as MNHEY and CDR2 as SVGEGT. This CDR3 region has 12 residues. The CDR3: CASSRLLGSYTF. CDR3 DNA: TGTGCCAGCAGTCGCCTTTTAGGGAGCTACACCTTC.

This clonotype has at least ten counts. The chain combines TRBV29-1 with TRBJ1-1; D is undetermined. CDR3 length: 12 amino acids. Germline CDR1 and CDR2: SQVTM and ANQGSEA. V was cut by 4 bases and J by 0 bases, with 6 bases left in between. The CDR3 nucleotides are TGCAGCGTTGGGAAAATGAACACTGAAGCTTTCTTT. This codes for CSVGKMNTEAFF.

This clonotype was observed a handful of times. The rearrangement uses TRBV12-3 or TRBV12-4 and TRBJ2-1; tentative D call: TRBD2 (5 bases). V lost 6 bases and J lost 1, with 13 bases in between. CDR3 length equals 15 residues. As DNA, the CDR3 is TGTGCCAGCAGGTGGGCCGGGGATTCCTACAATGAGCAGTTCTTC. Residues: CASRWAGDSYNEQFF.

Only a few counts were recorded for this clonotype. The chain couples TRBV12-5 to TRBJ1-1, with D maybe TRBD1 (6 bases). The CDR3 length is 15 residues. Trimming removed 6 bases at V and 0 bases at J, with 14 bases between. CDR1 and CDR2 (germline): LGHNT, FRNRAP. The CDR3 here is CASGLHRDLNTEAFF. Written as DNA, the CDR3 is TGTGCTAGTGGCCTTCACAGGGACTTGAACACTGAAGCTTTCTTT.

This clonotype showed up many times. The chain couples TRBV12-3 or TRBV12-4 to TRBJ1-3; TRBD1 might be the D (6 bases). The V and J ends lost 6 bases and 10 bases respectively, with 16 bases between them. The CDR3 covers 13 residues. CDR3 sequence (DNA): TGTGCCAGCAGCCCGGGGGAGCAGGGGACCATATATTTT. It yields the protein CASSPGEQGTIYF.

Ten or more counts support this clonotype. The chain recombines TRBV6-5 with TRBJ1-2; 9 bases align to TRBD1. The V gene end was trimmed by 4 bases and the J gene end by 8 bases; junction bases not matched to a gene: 11. Germline CDR1 MNHEY, CDR2 SVGAGI. The CDR3 has 15 residues. This CDR3 reads CASSSTSGTGQGYTF. Here the CDR3 DNA reads TGTGCCAGCAGTTCAACGTCGGGGACAGGGCAAGGCTACACCTTC.

The V and J genes are TRBV20-1 and TRBJ1-5; possible D gene TRBD1, 5 bases. The germline CDR1 and CDR2 sequences are DFQATT and SNEGSKA (reference sequence). This CDR3 is 14 amino acids long. Trimming left V 1 base short and J 3 bases short, with 10 bases between. This CDR3 reads CSARGGSTNQPQHF. The CDR3, as DNA: TGCAGTGCTAGAGGGGGCAGCACCAATCAGCCCCAGCATTTT.

In its sample, this clonotype was seen a few times. This rearrangement joins TRBV20-1 to TRBJ1-1, with a weak D call TRBD1 (5 bases). The CDR3 covers 15 residues. The germline gives CDR1 DFQATT, CDR2 SNEGSKA (reference sequence). V lost 0 bases and J lost 4, with 15 bases in between. CDR3 in amino acids: CSARDGADRSTEAFF. The CDR3 region has the DNA TGCAGTGCTAGAGATGGGGCGGATCGGAGCACTGAAGCTTTCTTT.

A few counts support this clonotype. The chain has TRBV29-1 and TRBJ1-1; D unclear. There are 12 residues in the CDR3. Germline V lookup: CDR1 SQVTM, CDR2 ANQGSEA. The V end lost 2 bases, the J end lost 3 bases, and 7 bases lay between the germline ends. The CDR3 bases are TGCAGCGTTGAACGTCGGGACACTGAAGCTTTCTTT. Translating gives CSVERRDTEAFF. Based on the CDR3 plus reference TRBV29-1 and TRBJ1-1, the full variable domain is SAVISQKPSRDICQRGTSLTIQCQVDSQVTMMFWYRQQPGQSLTLIATANQGSEATYESGFVIDKFPISRPNLTFSTLTVSNMSPEDSSIYLCSVERRDTEAFFGQGTRLTVV.

This clonotype was seen ten or more times. The chain has TRBV4-3 and TRBJ2-5; possible D gene TRBD1, 6 bases. CDR3 size: 14 residues. Germline values: CDR1 LGHNA, CDR2 YSLEER. Trimming took 4 bases from V and 4 from J, leaving 13 bases between them. The CDR3 loop reads CASSRSTGSETQYF. The CDR3 DNA sequence: TGCGCCAGCAGCCGCTCAACAGGGTCAGAGACCCAGTACTTC.

Ten or more counts support this clonotype. The chain recombines TRBV6-5 with TRBJ2-1; 13 bases line up with TRBD2. Germline V gene sequence: CDR1 MNHEY, CDR2 SVGAGI. Unmatched junction bases numbered 6, after V lost 2 bases and J lost 8 bases. The CDR3 has 16 amino acids. DNA of the CDR3: TGTGCCAGCAGTTACCTGACTAGCGGGGGGCGGCATGAGCAGTTCTTC. This encodes CASSYLTSGGRHEQFF.

This clonotype was seen a few times. CDR3 bases: TGTGCCAGCAGCCGCCGACAGCCGGGGACCGGGGAGCTGTTTTTT. Translation gives CASSRRQPGTGELFF. The chain combines TRBV14 with TRBJ2-2; tentatively, D is TRBD1 or TRBD2 (5 bases each). The V end lost 4 bases, the J end lost 5 bases, and 14 bases lay between the germline ends. Germline V gene lookup returns CDR1 SGHDN and CDR2 FVKESK. The CDR3 has 15 amino acids.